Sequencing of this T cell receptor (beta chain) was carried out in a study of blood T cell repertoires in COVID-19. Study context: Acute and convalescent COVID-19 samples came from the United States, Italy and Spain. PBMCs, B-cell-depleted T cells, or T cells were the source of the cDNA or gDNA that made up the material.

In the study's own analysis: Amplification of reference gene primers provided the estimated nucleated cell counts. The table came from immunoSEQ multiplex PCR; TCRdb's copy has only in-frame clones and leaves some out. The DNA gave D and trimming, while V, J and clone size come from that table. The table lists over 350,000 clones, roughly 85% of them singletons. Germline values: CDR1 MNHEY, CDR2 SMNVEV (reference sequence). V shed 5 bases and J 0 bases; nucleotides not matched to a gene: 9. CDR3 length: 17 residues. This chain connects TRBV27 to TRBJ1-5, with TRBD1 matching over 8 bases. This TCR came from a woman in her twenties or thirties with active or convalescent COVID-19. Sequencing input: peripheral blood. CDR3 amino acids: CASSPGTGWDSNQPQHF. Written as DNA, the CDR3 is TGTGCCAGCAGTCCCGGGACAGGTTGGGATAGCAATCAGCCCCAGCATTTT.